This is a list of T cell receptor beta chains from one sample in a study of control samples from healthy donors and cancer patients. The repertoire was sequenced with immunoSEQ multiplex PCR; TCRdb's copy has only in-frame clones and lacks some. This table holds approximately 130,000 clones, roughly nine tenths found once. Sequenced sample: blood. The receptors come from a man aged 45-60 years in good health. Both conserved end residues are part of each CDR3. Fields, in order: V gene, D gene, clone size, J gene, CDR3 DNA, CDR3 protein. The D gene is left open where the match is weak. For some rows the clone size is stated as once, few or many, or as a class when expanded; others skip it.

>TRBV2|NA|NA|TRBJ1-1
TGTGCCAGCATTCTGAGGACGGGCACTGAAGCTTTCTTT
CASILRTGTEAFF
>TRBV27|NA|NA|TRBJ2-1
TGTGCCAGCAGGACTTACAATGAGCAGTTCTTC
CASRTYNEQFF
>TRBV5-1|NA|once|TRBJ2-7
TGCGCCAGCAGCTTTGACACACGCGAGCAGTACTTC
CASSFDTREQYF
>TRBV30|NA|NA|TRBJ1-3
TGTGCCTGGAGTTTGGGCCCTGGAAACACCATATATTTT
CAWSLGPGNTIYF
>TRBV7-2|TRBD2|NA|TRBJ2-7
TGTGCCAGCAGCTTTGCTAGCGGGGGGCCCTCCTACGAGCAGTACTTC
CASSFASGGPSYEQYF
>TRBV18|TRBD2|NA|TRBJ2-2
TGTGCCAGCTCACCACCTCGACTAGCAACCGTGGAGCTGTTTTTT
CASSPPRLATVELFF
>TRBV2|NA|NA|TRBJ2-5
TGTGCCAGCAAGAGACCGGGACAAGAGACCCAGTACTTC
CASKRPGQETQYF
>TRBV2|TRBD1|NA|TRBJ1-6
TGTGCCAGCAGTGTGGACAGGGGATATAATTCACCCCTCCACTTT
CASSVDRGYNSPLHF
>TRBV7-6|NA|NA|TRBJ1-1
TGTGCCAGCACCCTCGAGGTTTTTATGAACACTGAAGCTTTCTTT
CASTLEVFMNTEAFF
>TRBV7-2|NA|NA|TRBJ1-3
TGTGCCAGCAGAGCAGGGGTCAACTCTGGAAACACCATATATTTT
CASRAGVNSGNTIYF
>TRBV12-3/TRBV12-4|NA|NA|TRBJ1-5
TGTGCCAGCAGTTTAAGGGGGGACCAGCCCCAGCATTTT
CASSLRGDQPQHF
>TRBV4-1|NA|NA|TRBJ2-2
TGCGCCAGCAGCCCGACATTTAAGGCCGGGGAGCTGTTTTTT
CASSPTFKAGELFF
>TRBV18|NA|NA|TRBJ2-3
TGTGCCAGCTCACCACCTACGGGCTCAGATACGCAGTATTTT
CASSPPTGSDTQYF
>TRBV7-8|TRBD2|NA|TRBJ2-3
TGTGCCAGCGAACCTTTTAGCGGGATGTCGACAGATACGCAGTATTTT
CASEPFSGMSTDTQYF
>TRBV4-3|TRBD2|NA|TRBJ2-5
TGCGCCAGCAGCCAAGAAGCGGGGGCCGTAGAGACCCAGTACTTC
CASSQEAGAVETQYF
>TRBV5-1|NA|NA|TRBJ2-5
TGCGCCAGCAGCTTGGCAGGGCAGCCAGACGAGACCCAGTACTTC
CASSLAGQPDETQYF
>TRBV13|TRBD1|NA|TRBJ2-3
TGTGCCAGCAGCCCAAACCGGGACAGGGGGACAGATACGCAGTATTTT
CASSPNRDRGTDTQYF
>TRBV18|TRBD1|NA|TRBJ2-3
TGTGCCAGCTCACCCACGACAGGGCCTTCTAGCACAGATACGCAGTATTTT
CASSPTTGPSSTDTQYF
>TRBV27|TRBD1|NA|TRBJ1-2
TGTGCCAGCAGGCGGACAGGGTCCAACTATGGCTACACCTTC
CASRRTGSNYGYTF
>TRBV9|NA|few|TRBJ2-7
TGTGCCAGCAGCGCCGACACGACTGATTACGAGCAGTACTTC
CASSADTTDYEQYF
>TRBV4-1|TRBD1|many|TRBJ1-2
TGCGCCAGCAGCCAAGAGTCAGGGGGGAGGACAGGTCAAACTAACTATGGCTACACCTTC
CASSQESGGRTGQTNYGYTF
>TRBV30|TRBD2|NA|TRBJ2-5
TGTGCCTGGAGACTAGCGGGGGGCCCGGAGACCCAGTACTTC
CAWRLAGGPETQYF
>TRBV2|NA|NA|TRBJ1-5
TGTGCCAGCAGTGCCAGGAATGGCAATCAGCCCCAGCATTTT
CASSARNGNQPQHF
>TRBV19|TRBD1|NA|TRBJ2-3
TGTGCCAGTAGAGAACCGGGACAGGGAAGGGCAGATACGCAGTATTTT
CASREPGQGRADTQYF
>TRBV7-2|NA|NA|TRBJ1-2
TGTGCCAGCAGCTTAGCGCGGATTGGAGGGCATGGCTACACCTTC
CASSLARIGGHGYTF
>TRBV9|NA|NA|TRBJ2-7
TGTGCCAGCAGCGTAGCCCTCGCGGGGACCCCCTACGAGCAGTACTTC
CASSVALAGTPYEQYF
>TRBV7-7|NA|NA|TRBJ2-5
TGTGCCAGCGCCCCGGACACATTGCTACAAGAGACCCAGTACTTC
CASAPDTLLQETQYF
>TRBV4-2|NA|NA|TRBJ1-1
TGTGCCAGCAGCCAAGTCGGGCAGGGGTCCACTGAAGCTTTCTTT
CASSQVGQGSTEAFF
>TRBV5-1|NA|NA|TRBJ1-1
TGCGCCAGCAGCTTGGATCCGGTGAACACTGAAGCTTTCTTT
CASSLDPVNTEAFF
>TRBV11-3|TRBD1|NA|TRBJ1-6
TGTGCCAGCAGCTTATCCGTTTCGGCAGGGGGCCTCTCAAATTCACCCCTCCACTTT
CASSLSVSAGGLSNSPLHF
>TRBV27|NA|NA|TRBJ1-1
TGTGCCAGCAGTTTATCAGGCCAGGGGCCCGTCTTT
CASSLSGQGPVF
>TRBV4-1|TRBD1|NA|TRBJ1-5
TGCGCCAGCAGCCCGGGGACAGGGGGCAATCAGCCCCAGCATTTT
CASSPGTGGNQPQHF
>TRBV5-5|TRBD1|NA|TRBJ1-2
TGTGCCAGCAGCTTGACGGGACAGGGTAGCTATGGCTACACCTTC
CASSLTGQGSYGYTF
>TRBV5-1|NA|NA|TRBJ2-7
TGCGCCAGCAGCTGGGGGGACAATAAGGGATCCTACGAGCAGTACTTC
CASSWGDNKGSYEQYF
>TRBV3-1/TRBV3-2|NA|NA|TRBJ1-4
TGTGCCAGCAGCCAAAGCGAGGTGGGGAATGAAAAACTGTTTTTT
CASSQSEVGNEKLFF
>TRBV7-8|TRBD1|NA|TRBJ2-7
TGTGCCAGCAGCCCGCGACAGGGGAGCTACGAGCAGTACTTC
CASSPRQGSYEQYF
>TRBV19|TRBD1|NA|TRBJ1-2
TGTGCCAGTAGTCGGGACAGAAGCTATGGCTACACCTTC
CASSRDRSYGYTF
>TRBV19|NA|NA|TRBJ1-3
TGTGCCAGTAGTGTCTCTGGAAACACCATATATTTT
CASSVSGNTIYF
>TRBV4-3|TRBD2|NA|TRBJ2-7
TGCGCCAGCAGCCAAGATAAGACGGGGGGGTACTACGAGCAGTACTTC
CASSQDKTGGYYEQYF
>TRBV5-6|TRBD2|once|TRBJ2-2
TGTGCCAGCACCCCGGGACTATCAAAGAACACCGGGGAGCTGTTTTTT
CASTPGLSKNTGELFF
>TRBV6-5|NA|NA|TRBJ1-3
TGTGCCAGCAGCCCAACATCCGGAAACACCATATATTTT
CASSPTSGNTIYF
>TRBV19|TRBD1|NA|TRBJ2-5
TGTGCCAGTAGCTCTATCAGGACAGGGCGGGAGACCCAGTACTTC
CASSSIRTGRETQYF
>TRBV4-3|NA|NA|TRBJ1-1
TGCGCCAGCAGCCAAGATCGTGGGGGGTCGGCTGAAGCTTTCTTT
CASSQDRGGSAEAFF
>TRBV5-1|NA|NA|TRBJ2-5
TGCGCCAGCAGCTTGGCGTGGTCAAGTCAAGAGACCCAGTACTTC
CASSLAWSSQETQYF
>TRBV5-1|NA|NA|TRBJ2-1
TGCGCCAGCAGCTTGGCCGCCCCCGCGGGTGAGCAGTTCTTC
CASSLAAPAGEQFF
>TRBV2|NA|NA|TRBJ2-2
TGTGCCAGCAGCCCATCTAGGCAGGGGGGCACCGGGGAGCTGTTTTTT
CASSPSRQGGTGELFF
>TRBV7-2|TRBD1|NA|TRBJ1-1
TGTGCCAGCAGCTTCATCGACAGGGTTATTTCAGCTTTCTTT
CASSFIDRVISAFF
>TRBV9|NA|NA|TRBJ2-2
TGTGCCAGCAGCGTAGTAATGGGACACACCGGGGAGCTGTTTTTT
CASSVVMGHTGELFF
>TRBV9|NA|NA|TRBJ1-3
TGTGCCAGCAGCTCAGTGAACTCTGGAAACACCATATATTTT
CASSSVNSGNTIYF
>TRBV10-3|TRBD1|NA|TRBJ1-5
TGTGCCATCAGTGAAGGGACAGGAGATCAGCCCCAGCATTTT
CAISEGTGDQPQHF
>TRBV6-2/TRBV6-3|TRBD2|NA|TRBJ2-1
TGTGCCAGCAGTTACTGGACTAGCGGGGGAGATGAGCAGTTCTTC
CASSYWTSGGDEQFF
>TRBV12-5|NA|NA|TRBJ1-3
TGTGCTAGTGGCCCCGACACCTACTCTGGAAACACCATATATTTT
CASGPDTYSGNTIYF
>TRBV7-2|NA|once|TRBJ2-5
TGTGCCAGCAGCTTAGTAGTGGGAGAGACCCAGTACTTC
CASSLVVGETQYF
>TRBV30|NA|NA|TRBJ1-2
TGTGCCTGGAGCCACGCTTGGTATGGCTACACCTTC
CAWSHAWYGYTF
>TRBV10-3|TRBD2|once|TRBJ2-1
TGTGCCATCAGTGGATCGGGGACTAGCAGCTACAATGAGCAGTTCTTC
CAISGSGTSSYNEQFF
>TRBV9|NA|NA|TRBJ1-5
TGTGCCAGCAGCGTAGCCCATGGTCAGCCCCAGCATTTT
CASSVAHGQPQHF
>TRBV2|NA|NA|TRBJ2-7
TGTGCCAGCAGTGAAAAGGGGGGTCAGCGCGAGCAGTACTTC
CASSEKGGQREQYF